The rows below give T cell receptor beta chains drawn from one sample of a study of T cell repertoires in cytomegalovirus infection. TCRdb recomputed calls from the reads with MiXCR, one row per CDR3 protein. The data show nearly 650,000 distinct CDR3 sequences, about 24% seen once. Sample: CD8+ T cells from PBMCs. Source of these receptors: a human donor in good health (CMV status not recorded). Some clones in this sample may be carry-over from other donors' samples. CDR3s include the opening cysteine and the closing phenylalanine or tryptophan. A D gene is named only where the DNA matches it firmly. The size of a clone is reported for some rows only, either as once, few or many, or as a class for expanded clones.

abundance: many; v_gene: TRBV5-1; d_gene: TRBD1; j_gene: TRBJ1-1; CDR3nt: TGCGCCAGCAGCATGGGACAGGGGAACACTGAAGCTTTCTTT; CDR3aa: CASSMGQGNTEAFF
abundance: once; v_gene: TRBV20-1; d_gene: TRBD1; j_gene: TRBJ1-5; CDR3nt: TGCAGTGCTCAGACGGACAGGGGGCAGCAGCCCCAGCATTTT; CDR3aa: CSAQTDRGQQPQHF
abundance: .; v_gene: TRBV29-1; d_gene: .; j_gene: TRBJ1-2; CDR3nt: TGCAGCGCCGGGGGACCGTCATTCGGCTATGGCTACACCTTC; CDR3aa: CSAGGPSFGYGYTF
abundance: .; v_gene: TRBV7-2; d_gene: TRBD2; j_gene: TRBJ2-3; CDR3nt: TGTGCCAGCAGCTCACTAGCGGGGGCCCCCACAGATACGCAGTATTTT; CDR3aa: CASSSLAGAPTDTQYF
abundance: few; v_gene: TRBV10-3; d_gene: TRBD1; j_gene: TRBJ2-6; CDR3nt: TGTGCCATCAAGACAGGGACCAAATATCCTGGGGCCAACGTCCTGACTTTC; CDR3aa: CAIKTGTKYPGANVLTF
abundance: few; v_gene: TRBV29-1; d_gene: TRBD2; j_gene: TRBJ2-3; CDR3nt: TGCAGCGTCGAACCGGGACTAGCGACTGCGGATACGCAGTATTTT; CDR3aa: CSVEPGLATADTQYF
abundance: .; v_gene: TRBV20-1; d_gene: .; j_gene: TRBJ1-5; CDR3nt: TGCAGTGCTAGCACTAGGGTTCGGAATCAGCCCCAGCATTTT; CDR3aa: CSASTRVRNQPQHF
abundance: .; v_gene: TRBV27; d_gene: .; j_gene: TRBJ2-3; CDR3nt: TGTGCCAGCAGTTTATCAAGGGTAGATACGCAGTATTTT; CDR3aa: CASSLSRVDTQYF
abundance: few; v_gene: TRBV15; d_gene: .; j_gene: TRBJ2-1; CDR3nt: TGTGCCACCAGCAGAGGGACCCAGGGGCCCTCCTACAATGAGCAGTTCTTC; CDR3aa: CATSRGTQGPSYNEQFF
abundance: many; v_gene: TRBV5-1; d_gene: TRBD1; j_gene: TRBJ2-1; CDR3nt: TGCGCCAGCAAGACAGGGGGCTTGAATGAGCAGTTCTTC; CDR3aa: CASKTGGLNEQFF
abundance: few; v_gene: TRBV20-1; d_gene: .; j_gene: TRBJ1-2; CDR3nt: TGCAGTGCTAGAGGTCACAGGGCCCCCAGCTATGGCTACACCTTC; CDR3aa: CSARGHRAPSYGYTF
abundance: .; v_gene: TRBV6-5; d_gene: TRBD1; j_gene: TRBJ1-2; CDR3nt: TGTGCCAGCAGTTACTTCAGGGGGGGCAGGGGCTACACCTTC; CDR3aa: CASSYFRGGRGYTF
abundance: .; v_gene: TRBV19; d_gene: .; j_gene: TRBJ2-1; CDR3nt: TGTGCCAGTAGTATAGATGTTGTAGGGGCTGGTGAGCAGTTCTTC; CDR3aa: CASSIDVVGAGEQFF
abundance: .; v_gene: TRBV25-1; d_gene: TRBD1; j_gene: TRBJ2-1; CDR3nt: TGTGCCAGCAGGTCAACCTTCGGGACAGGGGGCTTATATGAGCAGTTCTTC; CDR3aa: CASRSTFGTGGLYEQFF